This is a list of T cell receptor beta chains from one sample in a study of CD8+ T cells in alopecia areata. Assay: immunoSEQ multiplex PCR; the TCRdb copy retains only in-frame clones and omits some. This table holds some 180,000 clones, more than 60% found once. The specimen comprised CD4+ T cells sorted from blood, sampled at week 0. The receptors derive from a human donor with alopecia areata. Both conserved end residues are part of each CDR3. D genes are given only for firm matches. Part of the rows lack a size; the others show once, few, many or a class for expanded clones.

clone size	D gene	J gene	CDR3 length	V gene	CDR3 DNA	CDR3 protein
NA	NA	TRBJ2-2	11	TRBV25-1	TGTGCCAGCAGTGGCTATAGGGAGCTGTTTTTT	CASSGYRELFF
NA	NA	TRBJ2-1	13	TRBV2	TGTGCCAGCAGTGATTCGTCCGTCCATGAGCAGTTCTTC	CASSDSSVHEQFF
NA	TRBD1	TRBJ2-3	13	TRBV29-1	TGCAGCGTTGCCTTTGGACAGGCGGATACGCAGTATTTT	CSVAFGQADTQYF
NA	TRBD1	TRBJ2-7	12	TRBV29-1	TGCAGCGTTGGACAGGGCGACTACGAGCAGTACTTC	CSVGQGDYEQYF
NA	TRBD2	TRBJ2-5	16	TRBV4-3	TGCGCCAGCAGCCAAGATACCGGCGGGGGACAAGAGACCCAGTACTTC	CASSQDTGGGQETQYF
few	NA	TRBJ2-7	13	TRBV21-1	TGTGCCAGCAGCACTTTGCAGGGCTACGAGCAGTACTTC	CASSTLQGYEQYF
NA	NA	TRBJ2-3	17	TRBV2	TGTGCCAGCAGATCCGGGACAACAAATCCTAGCACAGATACGCAGTATTTT	CASRSGTTNPSTDTQYF
NA	NA	TRBJ1-6	16	TRBV15	TGTGCCACCAGCAGTAGACAGGCTGGTGGGAATTCACCCCTCCACTTT	CATSSRQAGGNSPLHF
NA	TRBD1	TRBJ1-2	13	TRBV19	TGTGCCAGTAGGTCGACAGGGTCGGATGGCTACACCTTC	CASRSTGSDGYTF
few	NA	TRBJ2-5	14	TRBV27	TGTGCCAGCATCCCTTTTGAGGGAGCCGAGACCCAGTACTTC	CASIPFEGAETQYF
NA	TRBD1	TRBJ1-2	12	TRBV5-1	TGCGCCAGCAGCCCGGACAGGGATGGCTACACCTTC	CASSPDRDGYTF
NA	NA	TRBJ2-1	12	TRBV29-1	TGCAGCGTTGATAAGGGTTCGAATGAGCAGTTCTTC	CSVDKGSNEQFF
NA	TRBD1	TRBJ2-1	14	TRBV11-1	TGTGCCAGCAGCCTCCGACAGGGCAAGGATGAGCAGTTCTTC	CASSLRQGKDEQFF
NA	NA	TRBJ1-5	14	TRBV29-1	TGCAGCGTGGTTTCGGCAGGGGGCAATCAGCCCCAGCATTTT	CSVVSAGGNQPQHF
NA	TRBD2	TRBJ2-3	14	TRBV7-2	TGTGCCAGCAGCTTTGGGGGGGGAGCAGATACGCAGTATTTT	CASSFGGGADTQYF
NA	NA	TRBJ1-2	11	TRBV30	TGTGCCTGGAGATTGGGGAACGGCTACACCTTC	CAWRLGNGYTF
NA	TRBD1	TRBJ2-3	14	TRBV11-3	TGTGCCAGCAAAAAGGGGACAGTCACAGATACGCAGTATTTT	CASKKGTVTDTQYF
NA	NA	TRBJ2-2	12	TRBV12-5	TGTGCTAGTGGTTTGAGGAACGGGGAGCTGTTTTTT	CASGLRNGELFF
NA	TRBD1	TRBJ1-6	19	TRBV4-3	TGCGCCAGCAGCCAAGTACGTGGGACAGGGGGTGCCGCAGATTCACCCCTCCACTTT	CASSQVRGTGGAADSPLHF